The rows below give T cell receptor beta chains drawn from one sample of a study of cytotoxic CD8 clonotypes in ibrutinib-treated CLL. Here immunoSEQ multiplex PCR was the method, and the copy in TCRdb shows in-frame clones only, minus some. The sample yields about 160,000 clones, under 85% seen once. Sequencing was performed on PBMCs, taken after 24 months of ibrutinib treatment. These receptors all come from a human donor with chronic lymphocytic leukemia. The CDR3 runs from the conserved cysteine through the conserved F or W. A D gene is named only where the DNA matches it firmly. The size field is filled for only some rows; it gives once, few, many or a size class.

D	size	J	V	CDR3	DNA
-	-	TRBJ1-2	TRBV2	CAGVGAGYTF	TGTGCCGGCGTGGGGGCCGGCTACACCTTC
TRBD1	-	TRBJ2-2	TRBV2	CASTRDRGYAGELFF	TGTGCCAGCACCCGGGACAGGGGATACGCCGGGGAGCTGTTTTTT
TRBD2	-	TRBJ2-7	TRBV6-6	CAAEREESYEQYF	TGTGCCGCGGAGCGGGAGGAATCCTACGAGCAGTACTTC
-	few	TRBJ2-5	TRBV18	CASSRQETQYF	TGTGCCAGCTCACGCCAAGAGACCCAGTACTTC
-	once	TRBJ1-2	TRBV6-1	CASSERRDGYTF	TGTGCCAGCAGTGAGAGGAGGGATGGCTACACCTTC
-	-	TRBJ1-5	TRBV19	CASSNGRGRQPQHF	TGTGCCAGTAGTAATGGAAGGGGTAGGCAGCCCCAGCATTTT
TRBD1	few	TRBJ2-1	TRBV5-1	CASGGQGSYNEQFF	TGCGCCAGCGGAGGACAGGGCTCTTACAATGAGCAGTTCTTC
TRBD2	-	TRBJ2-7	TRBV27	CASSHGLAYEQYF	TGTGCCAGCAGTCACGGACTAGCCTACGAGCAGTACTTC
TRBD1	-	TRBJ2-3	TRBV15	CATSTDYLDRGSTDTQYF	TGTGCCACCAGCACGGATTACCTCGACAGGGGCAGCACAGATACGCAGTATTTT
-	-	TRBJ2-7	TRBV7-2	CASSLEGRTLEQYF	TGTGCCAGCAGCTTAGAGGGCAGGACTCTCGAGCAGTACTTC
-	-	TRBJ1-2	TRBV13	CASSSQDYGYTF	TGTGCCAGCAGCTCACAGGACTATGGCTACACCTTC
TRBD1	-	TRBJ2-5	TRBV30	CAWSVGDSQETQYF	TGTGCCTGGAGTGTAGGGGACAGCCAAGAGACCCAGTACTTC
-	-	TRBJ2-5	TRBV11-2	CASSSTGQETQYF	TGTGCCAGCAGCTCCACGGGGCAGGAGACCCAGTACTTC
TRBD2	-	TRBJ2-1	TRBV7-2	CASSLGSGSVGYNEQFF	TGTGCCAGCAGCTTAGGGAGCGGGAGCGTAGGGTACAATGAGCAGTTCTTC
-	-	TRBJ2-7	TRBV5-8	CASSSGPHEQYF	TGTGCCAGCAGCTCCGGACCTCACGAGCAGTACTTC
TRBD2	once	TRBJ2-3	TRBV4-2	CASSQDPTSGSPDTQYF	TGTGCCAGCAGCCAAGACCCCACTAGCGGGAGTCCAGATACGCAGTATTTT
-	many	TRBJ2-1	TRBV9	CASSEGLNYINEQFF	TGTGCCAGCAGCGAGGGACTGAACTACATCAATGAGCAGTTCTTC
-	once	TRBJ1-1	TRBV6-5	CASTRTPGQNTEAFF	TGTGCCAGCACCCGAACTCCAGGACAGAACACTGAAGCTTTCTTT
-	-	TRBJ2-1	TRBV7-2	CASSGRGSEQFF	TGTGCCAGCAGCGGCAGGGGTAGTGAGCAGTTCTTC
-	-	TRBJ1-1	TRBV6-5	CASSREMNTEAFF	TGTGCCAGCAGTCGGGAGATGAACACTGAAGCTTTCTTT
TRBD1	-	TRBJ1-2	TRBV6-1	CASTDRAPPNYGYTF	TGTGCCAGTACGGACAGGGCCCCTCCTAACTATGGCTACACCTTC
-	once	TRBJ1-5	TRBV12-5	CASGFGEAGQPQHF	TGTGCTAGTGGTTTCGGCGAGGCGGGTCAGCCCCAGCATTTT
TRBD1	-	TRBJ2-4	TRBV15	CATSRERDRQYF	TGTGCCACCAGCAGAGAACGGGACAGGCAGTACTTC